A single sample is the source of the 16 T cell receptor beta chains below, sequenced in a study of CD8+CD57+ T cells in acquired aplastic anemia. TCR beta VDJ and CDR3 profiling used genomic DNA as template. Via MiXCR, TCRdb re-called the reads, giving one row per CDR3 protein. The sample has about 160,000 distinct CDR3 sequences, 71% seen once; the top ten hold around 45%. It was patients with CD8+CD57+ cell expansion by flow cytometry who were chosen for sequencing. The specimen was sorted CD4+, CD8+, or CD8+CD57+ T cells (not recorded which) from PBMCs. All receptors come from a human donor with aplastic anemia.

The sample holds a few counts of this clonotype. The V and J genes are TRBV7-3 and TRBJ1-5, with unresolved D. CDR1 is SGHTA, CDR2 FQGTGA, per germline. This CDR3 contains 12 residues. Trimming removed 2 bases at V and 7 bases at J, with 6 bases between. In nucleotides, the CDR3 is TGTGCCAGCAGCTTAGAGGGCCAGCCCCAGCATTTT. Translated, it gives CASSLEGQPQHF.

V usage is TRBV5-1 and J usage is TRBJ2-1, with 7 bases matching TRBD2. The germline V gene encodes CDR1 SGHRS and CDR2 YFSETQ. V was pared by 6 bases and J by 2 bases, with 2 bases of the junction left unmatched. The CDR3 loop spans 13 amino acids. The DNA for the CDR3 is TGCGCCAGCACTCTAGCGGCCTACAATGAGCAGTTCTTC. Encoded protein: CASTLAAYNEQFF.

This clonotype was observed a handful of times. CDR3 sequence (DNA): TGTGCCAGCAGCTTAAGGCAGAACACTGAAGCTTTCTTT. Translating gives CASSLRQNTEAFF. This sequence joins TRBV7-3 and TRBJ1-1; no firm D call. The V and J ends lost 1 base and 1 base respectively, with 4 bases between them. Looked up from germline, CDR1 is SGHTA and CDR2 is FQGTGA. The CDR3 is made up of 13 amino acids.

The rearrangement uses TRBV29-1 and TRBJ2-7; tentatively, D is TRBD1 or TRBD2 (6 bases each). This CDR3 is built from 15 residues. The V and J ends lost 4 bases and 6 bases respectively, with 22 bases between them. The germline V gene encodes CDR1 SQVTM and CDR2 ANQGSEA. CDR3 coding DNA: TGCAGCGTTGCGGGGGCACAGGGTGGGGCTAGCGAGCAGTACTTC. Translation: CSVAGAQGGASEQYF.

The chain uses TRBV6-1 and TRBJ2-7; D is ambiguous. This CDR3 has 13 amino acids. Germline CDR1 is MNHNS and CDR2 is SASEGT. V was cut by 5 bases and J by 2 bases, with 10 bases left in between. CDR3: CASSSDGAYEQYF. The CDR3 DNA reads TGTGCCAGCAGTTCGGACGGAGCCTACGAGCAGTACTTC.

The V and J genes are TRBV9 and TRBJ2-3; 7 nucleotides align to TRBD2. The CDR3 loop spans 17 amino acids. With V trimmed by 4 bases and J by 0 bases, 11 bases remained unmatched. Looked up from germline, CDR1 is SGDLS and CDR2 is YYNGEE. The CDR3 here is CASSFTSGDYSTDTQYF. The CDR3 nucleotides are TGTGCCAGCAGCTTCACCTCTGGGGACTACAGCACAGATACGCAGTATTTT. The variable domain in full, completed from reference TRBV9 and TRBJ2-3, reads DSGVTQTPKHLITATGQRVTLRCSPRSGDLSVYWYQQSLDQGLQFLIQYYNGEERAKGNILERFSAQQFPDLHSELNLSSLELGDSALYFCASSFTSGDYSTDTQYFGPGTRLTVL.

This chain connects TRBV7-6 to TRBJ2-1; tentative D call: TRBD2 (7 bases). The CDR3 loop spans 15 amino acids. CDR1 SGHVS and CDR2 FNYEAQ come from the germline V gene. The V gene lost 5 bases and the J gene lost 1 base, with 12 bases spanning the gap. The CDR3 DNA reads as TGTGCCAGCAGCAGGGGGGGGGCGTCCTACAATGAGCAGTTCTTC. Protein sequence: CASSRGGASYNEQFF.

V gene TRBV15 combines with J gene TRBJ2-1; 9 positions agree with TRBD1. The CDR3 spans 15 residues. In germline, CDR1 is LNHNV, CDR2 YYDKDF (reference sequence). V shed 3 bases and J 8 bases; nucleotides not matched to a gene: 8. CDR3 sequence reads: CATSRADRGGDEQFF. Here the CDR3 DNA reads TGTGCCACCAGCAGGGCGGACAGGGGAGGTGATGAGCAGTTCTTC. Together with reference TRBV15 and TRBJ2-1, the CDR3 gives the full variable domain: DAMVIQNPRYQVTQFGKPVTLSCSQTLNHNVMYWYQQKSSQAPKLLFHYYDKDFNNEADTPDNFQSRRPNTSFCFLDIRSPGLGDTAMYLCATSRADRGGDEQFFGPGTRLTVL.

Remarks on this clonotype: A junction boundary mismatches the germline segment, possibly from a read error. The V gene is TRBV20-1, the J gene TRBJ2-2; D may be TRBD2 (5 bases). The germline V gene encodes CDR1 DFQATT and CDR2 SNEGSKA (reference sequence). CDR3 size: 11 residues. Here the CDR3 DNA reads TGCAGTGCTAGAGATCCCGGGGAGATGTTTTTT. Its protein product is CSARDPGEMFF.

The V and J genes are TRBV24-1 and TRBJ1-2, with D unclear. The CDR3 has 13 residues. Germline loops: CDR1 KGHDR, CDR2 SFDVKD. V was cut by 6 bases and J by 4 bases, with 11 bases left in between. The CDR3: CATSKGASYGYTF. The CDR3 DNA reads TGTGCCACCAGTAAGGGAGCGAGCTATGGCTACACCTTC.

This rearrangement joins TRBV2 to TRBJ2-7; D may be TRBD2 (6 bases). The germline CDR1 and CDR2 sequences are SNHLY and FYNNEI. There are 14 residues in the CDR3. The germline V and J ends were trimmed by 8 bases and 6 bases, with 20 bases remaining between them. The DNA of the CDR3 is TGTGCCAGCCGGGAGCGGCCGAGAGAGGGCGAGCAGTACTTC. It translates to CASRERPREGEQYF. The whole variable domain, filled in from reference TRBV2 and TRBJ2-7, reads EPEVTQTPSHQVTQMGQEVILRCVPISNHLYFYWYRQILGQKVEFLVSFYNNEISEKSEIFDDQFSVERPDGSNFTLKIRSTKLEDSAMYFCASRERPREGEQYFGPGTRLTVT.

The chain combines TRBV7-2 with TRBJ1-6; perhaps TRBD1 as D (5 bases). This CDR3 spans 15 amino acids. Germline V lookup: CDR1 SGHTA, CDR2 FQGNSA. The V end lost 3 bases, the J end lost 12 bases, and 18 bases lay between the germline ends. The CDR3 sequence is CASSLVGDGKKPLHF. The CDR3, as DNA: TGTGCCAGCAGCTTGGTGGGGGACGGTAAAAAACCCCTCCACTTT.

The J gene is TRBJ2-5, the V gene TRBV25-1; a weak D match, TRBD2 (6 bases). Per the germline V gene, CDR1 is MGHDK and CDR2 is SYGVNS. CDR3 length: 12 amino acids. V lost 4 bases and J lost 9, with 12 bases in between. The CDR3 DNA reads TGTGCCAGCAGTGCCGGGTGGGGGGCCCAGTACTTC. Translating gives CASSAGWGAQYF.

This clonotype was detected only once. CDR3 in amino acids: CAISETGGRVTDTQYF. The DNA for the CDR3 is TGTGCCATCAGTGAGACAGGAGGGAGGGTTACAGATACGCAGTATTTT. The chain joins TRBV10-3 to TRBJ2-3, with 7 bases that match TRBD2. Germline loops: CDR1 ENHRY, CDR2 SYGVKD. Germline trimming cut 2 bases from V and 3 bases from J; bases unmatched to any gene: 8. This CDR3 is built from 16 residues.

This sequence joins TRBV7-9 and TRBJ1-5, with D hard to call. The CDR3 is made up of 15 amino acids. Germline V gives CDR1 SEHNR, CDR2 FQNEAQ (reference sequence). The V and J ends lost 0 bases and 4 bases respectively, with 10 bases between them. In nucleotides, the CDR3 is TGTGCCAGCAGCTTAGCGAGGTTAGGGAATCAGCCCCAGCATTTT. Its protein is CASSLARLGNQPQHF. The full variable domain, rest sourced from reference TRBV7-9 and TRBJ1-5, is DTGVSQNPRHKITKRGQNVTFRCDPISEHNRLYWYRQTLGQGPEFLTYFQNEAQLEKSRLLSDRFSAERPKGSFSTLEIQRTEQGDSAMYLCASSLARLGNQPQHFGDGTRLSIL.

The V call is TRBV29-1, the J call TRBJ1-4; D ambiguous. This CDR3 is built from 11 residues. CDR1 is SQVTM and CDR2 is ANQGSEA in the germline V gene. The germline V and J ends were trimmed by 4 bases and 8 bases, with 8 bases remaining between them. The CDR3 loop is CSVAVQEKLFF. CDR3 DNA: TGCAGCGTTGCGGTCCAGGAAAAACTGTTTTTT.